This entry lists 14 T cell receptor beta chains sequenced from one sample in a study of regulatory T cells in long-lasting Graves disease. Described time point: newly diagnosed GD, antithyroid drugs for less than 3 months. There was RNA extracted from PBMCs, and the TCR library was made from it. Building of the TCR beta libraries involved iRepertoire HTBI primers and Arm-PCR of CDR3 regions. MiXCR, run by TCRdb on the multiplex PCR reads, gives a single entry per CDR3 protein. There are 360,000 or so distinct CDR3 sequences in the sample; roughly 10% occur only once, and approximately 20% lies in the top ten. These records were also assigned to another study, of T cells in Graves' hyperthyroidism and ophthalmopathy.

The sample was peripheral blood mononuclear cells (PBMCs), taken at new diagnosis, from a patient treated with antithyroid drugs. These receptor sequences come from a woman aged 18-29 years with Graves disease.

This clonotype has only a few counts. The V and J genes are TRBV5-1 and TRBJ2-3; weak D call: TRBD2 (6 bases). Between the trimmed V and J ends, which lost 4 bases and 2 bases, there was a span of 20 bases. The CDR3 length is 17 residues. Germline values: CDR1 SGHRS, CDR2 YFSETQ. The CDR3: CASSLDYQPFFTDTQYF. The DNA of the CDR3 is TGCGCCAGCAGCCTGGACTACCAGCCTTTCTTCACAGATACGCAGTATTTT.

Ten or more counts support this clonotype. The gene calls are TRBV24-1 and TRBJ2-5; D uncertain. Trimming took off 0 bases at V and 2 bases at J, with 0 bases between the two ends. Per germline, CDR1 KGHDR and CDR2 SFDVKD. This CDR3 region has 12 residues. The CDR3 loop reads CATSDLQETQYF. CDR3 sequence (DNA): TGTGCCACCAGTGATTTGCAAGAGACCCAGTACTTC.

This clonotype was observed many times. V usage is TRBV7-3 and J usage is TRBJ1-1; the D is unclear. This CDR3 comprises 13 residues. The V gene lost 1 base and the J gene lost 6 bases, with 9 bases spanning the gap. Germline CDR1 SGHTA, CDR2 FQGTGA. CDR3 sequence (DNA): TGTGCCAGCAGCTTAAGGGGAGGGTCTGAAGCTTTCTTT. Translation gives CASSLRGGSEAFF.

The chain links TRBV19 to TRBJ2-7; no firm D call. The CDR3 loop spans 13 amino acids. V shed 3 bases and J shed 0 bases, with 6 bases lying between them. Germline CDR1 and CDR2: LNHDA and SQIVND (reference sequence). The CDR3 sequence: CASSMPSSYEQYF. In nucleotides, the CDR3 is TGTGCCAGTAGTATGCCGAGCTCCTACGAGCAGTACTTC.

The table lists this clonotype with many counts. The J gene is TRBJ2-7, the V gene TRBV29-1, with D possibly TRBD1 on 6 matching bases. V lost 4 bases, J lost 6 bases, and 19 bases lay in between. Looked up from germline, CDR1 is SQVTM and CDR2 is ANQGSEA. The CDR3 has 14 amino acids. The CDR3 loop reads CSVVVLGHGGEQYV. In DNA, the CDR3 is TGCAGCGTTGTAGTGCTGGGACATGGGGGCGAGCAGTACGTC.

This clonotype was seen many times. The CDR3 here is CASSPEDRFSPLHF. CDR3 sequence (DNA): TGCGCCAGCAGCCCAGAGGACAGGTTTTCACCCCTCCACTTT. V gene TRBV4-3 combines with J gene TRBJ1-6; 7 nucleotides align to TRBD1. This CDR3 has 14 residues. Germline CDR1 reads LGHNA; CDR2 reads YSLEER. V was clipped by 4 bases and J by 9 bases; unmatched bases: 6.

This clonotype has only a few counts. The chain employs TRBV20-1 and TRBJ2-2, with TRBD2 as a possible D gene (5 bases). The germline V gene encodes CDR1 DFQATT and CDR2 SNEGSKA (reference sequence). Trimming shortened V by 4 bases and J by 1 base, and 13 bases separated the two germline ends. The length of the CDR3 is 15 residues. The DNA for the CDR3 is TGCAGTGCTAATGAAGCGGATCGGAACACCGGGGAGCTGTTTTTT. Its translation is CSANEADRNTGELFF.

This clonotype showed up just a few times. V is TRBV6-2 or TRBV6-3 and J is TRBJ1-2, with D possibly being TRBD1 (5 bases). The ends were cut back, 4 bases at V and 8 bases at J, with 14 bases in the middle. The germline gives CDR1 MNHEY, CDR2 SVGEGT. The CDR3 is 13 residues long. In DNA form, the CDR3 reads TGTGCCAGCAGTTTTCGGGGCGCTCACGGCTACACCTTC. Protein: CASSFRGAHGYTF.

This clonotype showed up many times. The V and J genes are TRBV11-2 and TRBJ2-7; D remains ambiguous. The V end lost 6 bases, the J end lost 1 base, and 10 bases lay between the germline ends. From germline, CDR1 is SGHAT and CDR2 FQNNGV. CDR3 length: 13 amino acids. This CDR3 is CASSLGGSYEQYF. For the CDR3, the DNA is TGTGCCAGCAGTTTGGGCGGATCCTACGAGCAGTACTTC.

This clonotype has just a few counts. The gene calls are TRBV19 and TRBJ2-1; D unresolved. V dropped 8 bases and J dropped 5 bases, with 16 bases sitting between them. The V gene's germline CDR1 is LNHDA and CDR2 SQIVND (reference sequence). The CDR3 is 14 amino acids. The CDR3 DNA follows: TGTGCCAGTCAGCCCCAAGGGCCCCACAATGAGCAGTTCTTC. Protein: CASQPQGPHNEQFF.

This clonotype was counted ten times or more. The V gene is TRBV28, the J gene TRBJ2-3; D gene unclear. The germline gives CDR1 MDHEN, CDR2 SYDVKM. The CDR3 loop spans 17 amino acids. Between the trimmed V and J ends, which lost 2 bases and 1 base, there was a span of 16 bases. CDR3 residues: CASSLIDVTRGTDTQYF. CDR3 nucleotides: TGTGCCAGCAGTTTAATTGATGTGACACGCGGCACAGATACGCAGTATTTT.

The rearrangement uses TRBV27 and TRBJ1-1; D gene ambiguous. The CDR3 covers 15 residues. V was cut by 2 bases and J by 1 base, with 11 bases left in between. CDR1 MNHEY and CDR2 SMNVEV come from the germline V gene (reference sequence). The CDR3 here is CASSLTALQNTEAFF. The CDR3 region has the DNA TGTGCCAGCAGTTTAACCGCACTGCAGAACACTGAAGCTTTCTTT.

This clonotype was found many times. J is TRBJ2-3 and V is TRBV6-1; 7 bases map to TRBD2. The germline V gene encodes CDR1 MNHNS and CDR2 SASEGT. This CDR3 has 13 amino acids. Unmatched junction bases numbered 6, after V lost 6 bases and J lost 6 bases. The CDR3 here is CASSLLARDTQYF. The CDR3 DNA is TGTGCCAGCAGCCTACTAGCGCGCGATACGCAGTATTTT.

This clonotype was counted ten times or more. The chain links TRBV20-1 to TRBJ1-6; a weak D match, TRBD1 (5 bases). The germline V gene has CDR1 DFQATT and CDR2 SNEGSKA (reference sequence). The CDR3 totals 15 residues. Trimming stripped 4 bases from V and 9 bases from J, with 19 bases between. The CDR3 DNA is TGCAGTGCTAATCTTCTTGGGCAGGGAGGTTCACCCCTCCACTTT. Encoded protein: CSANLLGQGGSPLHF.